Below, 24 T cell receptor beta chains from the same sample are listed, as sequenced in a study of blood T cell repertoires in COVID-19. Sequencing was performed with immunoSEQ multiplex PCR; in TCRdb, only in-frame clones are kept and a portion is missing. The repertoire holds about 48,000 clones, approximately 80% seen once, with about 20% in the top ten. The material sequenced was peripheral blood. The receptor source for this set is a human donor with active or convalescent COVID-19. The donor label of this sample is uncertain.

This chain joins TRBV5-1 and TRBJ2-1; 11 bases align to TRBD2. The V gene's germline CDR1 is SGHRS and CDR2 YFSETQ. This CDR3 comprises 16 residues. Trimming took 3 bases from V and 3 from J; bases not matched to a gene: 5. The CDR3 loop is CASSSLAGAVYNEQFF. The CDR3 DNA is TGCGCCAGCAGCTCACTAGCGGGAGCCGTCTACAATGAGCAGTTCTTC.

The rearrangement uses TRBV7-9 and TRBJ2-3; 11 bases agree with TRBD2. With 4 bases clipped from V and 1 base from J, the junction kept 4 bases outside the gene matches. CDR3 size: 16 residues. Germline assignment: CDR1 SEHNR and CDR2 FQNEAQ (reference sequence). CDR3 in DNA: TGTGCCAGCAGCTCCCCGGGACTAGCGGGCACAGATACGCAGTATTTT. Amino acids: CASSSPGLAGTDTQYF.

The rearrangement joins TRBV11-2 to TRBJ2-6; tentatively, D is TRBD2 (5 bases). The CDR3 consists of 15 residues. The germline V gene has CDR1 SGHAT and CDR2 FQNNGV. The V end was cut by 0 bases, the J end by 11 bases, with 14 bases between. The CDR3 bases are TGTGCCAGCAGCTTAGATCGCGAGGGCGTCGACGTCCTGACTTTC. Its protein product is CASSLDREGVDVLTF.

This clone appeared a few times. The chain recombines TRBV9 with TRBJ2-5; D is perhaps TRBD1 (5 bases). Germline CDR1 reads SGDLS; CDR2 reads YYNGEE. The V end was cut by 4 bases, the J end by 4 bases, with 17 bases between. The CDR3 has 15 amino acids. The CDR3 loop is CASSPTRAPGETQYF. Here the CDR3 DNA reads TGTGCCAGCAGCCCCACCAGGGCCCCCGGAGAGACCCAGTACTTC.

This chain joins TRBV25-1 and TRBJ2-5, with D unresolved. CDR1 is MGHDK, CDR2 SYGVNS, per germline. Trimming took off 10 bases at V and 1 base at J, with 13 bases between the two ends. The CDR3 length is 13 residues. The CDR3 bases are TGTGCCACCCAAGGAGTAGGCCAAGAGACCCAGTACTTC. It yields the protein CATQGVGQETQYF.

The chain is built from TRBV10-3 and TRBJ1-1; possible D gene TRBD1, 6 bases. This CDR3 is built from 12 residues. Germline loops: CDR1 ENHRY, CDR2 SYGVKD. Deletions cut 2 bases from V and 6 bases from J, with 7 bases between. The CDR3 is CAISEGGPEAFF. CDR3 coding DNA: TGTGCCATCAGTGAGGGGGGCCCTGAAGCTTTCTTT.

The chain recombines TRBV7-3 with TRBJ1-1; D remains unclear. Trimming shortened V by 4 bases and J by 1 base, and 7 bases separated the two germline ends. The CDR3 spans 13 residues. CDR1 and CDR2 (germline): SGHTA, FQGTGA. The CDR3, as DNA: TGTGCCAGCAGCTCACGACAGAACACTGAAGCTTTCTTT. Protein: CASSSRQNTEAFF.

The V call is TRBV2, the J call TRBJ2-7; maybe TRBD1 (5 bases). CDR3 length: 11 residues. Germline loops: CDR1 SNHLY, CDR2 FYNNEI. The germline V and J ends were trimmed by 4 bases and 11 bases, with 12 bases remaining between them. CDR3 sequence: CASSGQLAKYF. The DNA of the CDR3 is TGTGCCAGCAGTGGACAGTTGGCAAAGTACTTC.

The rearrangement joins TRBV7-9 to TRBJ1-1, with D unclear. This CDR3 comprises 14 residues. V lost 1 base to trimming and J lost 2 bases, with 8 bases between them. The germline gives CDR1 SEHNR, CDR2 FQNEAQ (reference sequence). CDR3 bases: TGTGCCAGCAGCTTAGTTGGCATCAACACTGAAGCTTTCTTT. It is translated as CASSLVGINTEAFF.

The chain links TRBV5-1 to TRBJ1-2, with 10 bases that match TRBD1. Per the germline V gene, CDR1 is SGHRS and CDR2 is YFSETQ. Losses at the gene ends were 4 bases for V and 5 bases for J; bases not matched to a gene: 8. The CDR3 runs 15 residues. CDR3 region: CASSTGQGGYYGYTF. The CDR3 DNA sequence: TGCGCCAGCAGCACCGGACAGGGGGGATATTATGGCTACACCTTC. Complete variable domain (other parts from reference TRBV5-1 and TRBJ1-2): KAGVTQTPRYLIKTRGQQVTLSCSPISGHRSVSWYQQTPGQGLQFLFEYFSETQRNKGNFPGRFSGRQFSNSRSEMNVSTLELGDSALYLCASSTGQGGYYGYTFGSGTRLTVV.

This chain uses TRBV10-3 with TRBJ1-5, with no clear D. Trimming stripped 0 bases from V and 3 bases from J, with 9 bases between. Per the germline V gene, CDR1 is ENHRY and CDR2 is SYGVKD. This CDR3 contains 15 residues. The CDR3, as DNA: TGTGCCATCAGTGAGTCGACTGCCGCCAATCAGCCCCAGCATTTT. Amino acids: CAISESTAANQPQHF.

CDR3 amino acids: CASIQTGGAADTQYF. Here the CDR3 DNA reads TGTGCCAGCATACAAACAGGGGGCGCAGCAGATACGCAGTATTTT. The chain carries TRBV6-5 and TRBJ2-3, with 9 positions matching TRBD1. This CDR3 comprises 15 residues. CDR1 is MNHEY and CDR2 is SVGAGI in the germline V gene. J gave up 4 bases and V 7 bases, and 9 bases lay outside the gene matches.

The sample holds a few counts of this clone. The rearrangement uses TRBV10-3 and TRBJ2-7, with 10 bases fitting TRBD1. This CDR3 comprises 15 residues. The germline CDR1 and CDR2 sequences are ENHRY and SYGVKD. V trimming: 2 bases; J trimming: 6 bases; junction bases outside the gene matches: 7. CDR3 nucleotide sequence: TGTGCCATCAGTGAGCCGGGACAGGGGCTCTTCGAGCAGTACTTC. This encodes CAISEPGQGLFEQYF.

V and J are TRBV12-5 and TRBJ2-1; 9 bases map to TRBD2. V lost 0 bases and J lost 9; bases outside the gene matches: 9. CDR3 length: 16 residues. Looked up from germline, CDR1 is LGHNT and CDR2 is FRNRAP. The CDR3 loop reads CASGLVLGGREGEQFF. CDR3 coding DNA: TGTGCTAGTGGTTTGGTACTTGGCGGGAGGGAGGGTGAGCAGTTCTTC.

The chain uses TRBV5-1 and TRBJ1-1, with 9 nucleotides matching TRBD1. CDR1 is SGHRS and CDR2 is YFSETQ in the germline V gene. The length of the CDR3 is 17 residues. Germline trimming cut 0 bases from V and 6 bases from J; bases unmatched to any gene: 12. DNA for the CDR3: TGCGCCAGCAGCTTGGGAGGGACAGGGAAGGTTTTTGCTGAAGCTTTCTTT. Residues: CASSLGGTGKVFAEAFF.

The chain joins TRBV21-1 to TRBJ2-1; TRBD2, as called in the table, went unchecked against the DNA. TRBV21-1 is an annotated pseudogene. This CDR3 comprises 18 residues. The CDR3 nucleotides read TGTGCCAGCAGCAAGGGAGTAAGTAGGCACTTCGCCTACAATGAGCAGTTCTTC. Its translation is CASSKGVSRHFAYNEQFF.

This clone has just one count. The rearrangement links TRBV4-2 to TRBJ2-3; possibly TRBD1 for D (6 bases). Trimming shortened V by 0 bases and J by 6 bases, and 16 bases separated the two germline ends. The CDR3 extends over 16 amino acids. Looked up from germline, CDR1 is LGHNA and CDR2 is YNFKEQ. CDR3 nucleotide sequence: TGTGCCAGCAGCCAAGATTGGGGGCAGGGAAGGGATACGCAGTATTTT. This encodes CASSQDWGQGRDTQYF.

The chain recombines TRBV11-2 with TRBJ2-1, with 8 bases identical to TRBD2. Germline CDR1 and CDR2: SGHAT and FQNNGV. J gave up 4 bases and V 4 bases, and 9 bases lay outside the gene matches. The CDR3 runs 16 residues. CDR3 sequence (DNA): TGTGCCAGCAGCTCCCCGACTAGCGAAAAGTACAATGAGCAGTTCTTC. Its translation: CASSSPTSEKYNEQFF.

The V and J genes are TRBV12-3 or TRBV12-4 and TRBJ1-2; D remains unclear. Between the trimmed V and J ends, which lost 2 bases and 4 bases, there was a span of 5 bases. This CDR3 region has 12 residues. The CDR3: CASSLQVYGYTF. DNA of the CDR3: TGTGCCAGCAGTTTACAGGTCTATGGCTACACCTTC.

This clone was counted a single time. The chain carries TRBV27 and TRBJ2-1; 10 positions agree with TRBD2. CDR1 is MNHEY, CDR2 SMNVEV, per germline (reference sequence). This CDR3 has 17 residues. The V and J ends lost 4 bases and 1 base, in that order; junction bases with no gene match: 7. The CDR3 here is CASSSSSGSGSYNEQFF. The CDR3 nucleotides read TGTGCCAGCAGTTCCTCTAGCGGGAGTGGGTCCTACAATGAGCAGTTCTTC.

This clone has a handful of counts. The CDR3 protein is CAWSRDSNQPQHF. The DNA of the CDR3 is TGTGCCTGGAGCAGGGACAGTAATCAGCCCCAGCATTTT. V and J are TRBV30 and TRBJ1-5; 7 nucleotides match TRBD1. The CDR3 extends over 13 amino acids. The V gene's germline CDR1 is GTSNPN and CDR2 SVGIG (reference sequence). The V gene end was trimmed by 3 bases and the J gene end by 4 bases; junction bases not matched to a gene: 3.

This clone was found many times. V and J are TRBV7-2 and TRBJ2-1; 7 positions match TRBD2. The CDR3 length is 15 residues. The germline CDR1 and CDR2 sequences are SGHTA and FQGNSA. With V trimmed by 5 bases and J by 4 bases, 8 bases remained unmatched. The CDR3: CASSRGGGGYNEQFF. The CDR3 DNA reads TGTGCCAGCAGCCGCGGGGGAGGAGGGTACAATGAGCAGTTCTTC.

The chain has TRBV7-6 and TRBJ2-3, with D possibly matching TRBD2 (6 bases). The ends were cut back, 5 bases at V and 4 bases at J, with 7 bases in the middle. The CDR3 spans 12 residues. Germline V gene lookup returns CDR1 SGHVS and CDR2 FNYEAQ. CDR3 sequence reads: CASSTGADTQYF. The CDR3, as DNA: TGTGCCAGCAGCACGGGGGCAGATACGCAGTATTTT.

The rearrangement links TRBV19 to TRBJ2-5; D might be TRBD2 (6 bases). The germline CDR1 and CDR2 sequences are LNHDA and SQIVND (reference sequence). V was trimmed by 3 bases and J by 4 bases, leaving 6 bases between them. The CDR3 sequence is 12 residues long. The CDR3 sequence: CASSMGGETQYF. The CDR3 DNA reads TGTGCCAGTAGTATGGGGGGAGAGACCCAGTACTTC.